This T cell receptor beta chain was identified during a study of T cell responses to AZD1222 COVID-19 vaccine. Regarding the study as a whole: Per reports, nearly half of all spike-specific TCRs target regions that are unmutated in variants. Spike-specific TCR breadth and depth rose after two AZD1222 doses. Sampling that yielded the repertoires occurred only after the peak T cell response. At baseline, seropositivity was found in only a handful of AZD1222 recipients.

Regarding this clone: What it binds is not known.

Germline V lookup: CDR1 MRHNA, CDR2 SNTAGT. V gave up 3 bases and J gave up 6 bases, with 15 bases separating them. This CDR3 spans 15 amino acids. The repertoire was sequenced with immunoSEQ multiplex PCR; TCRdb's copy has only in-frame clones and lacks some. The repertoire has about 45,000 clones, 80% of them found once; the top ten carry approximately 21%. V usage is TRBV6-4 and J usage is TRBJ1-5; D may be TRBD1 (5 bases). The starting material was peripheral blood, obtained 28 days after the second dose of the MenACWY control vaccine. This receptor was identified in an adult who received the MenACWY meningococcal vaccine as a control. CDR3 DNA sequence: TGTGCCAGCAGTGAGAAGGGAGGGGAGGGTCAGCCCCAGCATTTT. Its protein product is CASSEKGGEGQPQHF.